This T cell receptor beta chain was retrieved from a study of blood T cell repertoires in COVID-19. Only in-frame clones appear in the TCRdb table, and some are missing; sequencing was by immunoSEQ multiplex PCR. The data hold roughly 150,000 clones, with roughly 90% observed a single time. Recruited during active infection, patients (from Seattle) were subsequently followed longitudinally. The specimen was peripheral blood. This receptor was taken from a man in his late teens or twenties with COVID-19, enrolled during active disease.

This CDR3 is CASSLASGSGVRADTQYF. The DNA for the CDR3 is TGTGCCAGCAGCCTGGCTAGCGGGAGCGGGGTGCGCGCAGATACGCAGTATTTT. The V and J genes are TRBV7-2 and TRBJ2-3; 10 bases match TRBD2. The CDR3 runs to 18 residues. CDR1 is SGHTA and CDR2 is FQGNSA in the germline V gene. Trimming took 5 bases from V and 4 from J; bases not matched to a gene: 15.